This T cell receptor (beta chain) is drawn from a study of blood T cell repertoires in COVID-19 (dated by TCRdb to about 2020). About the full investigation: Collaborator samples came from the United States, Italy and Spain and covered acute and convalescent phases of COVID-19. Where available, HLA class I and class II types were taken from metadata supplied by the sample provider and were not determined by assay-based typing. Sample metadata almost always included a de-identified subject ID, COVID-19 status, age in years and sex. A freely available public database, intended as a resource for researchers studying the immune response to SARS-CoV-2, is where the repertoires were released. Deeply sampled blood TCRbeta repertoires from subjects exposed to, actively infected with, or recovered from COVID-19 were included in the dataset. The samples were drawn from two sources: the first 160 participants of the ongoing ImmuneRACE study, and fewer than 1,500 subjects contributed by 6 global collaborators. The material from the prospective study consisted of cDNA or gDNA derived from T cells, B-cell-depleted T cells, or PBMCs.

Each collaborating institution followed its own protocols to collect whole blood in K2EDTA tubes. For TCRbeta analysis, collaborator samples were shipped as frozen whole blood, as isolated PBMCs, or as DNA extracted from either sample type. Turning to this clone: There is no known antigen for this receptor. No base qualities exist here, and no much larger clone lies one base off it.

CDR1 and CDR2 are read off the germline V gene as KGHDR and SFDVKD. V is shortened by 9 bases, J by 8 bases, and the region joining them spans 13 bases. The CDR3 contains 12 residues, cysteine and phenylalanine counted. Left in the record is the CDR3 DNA by itself, 36 bases read in frame from the first base. Paper-wide results and their limitations: The amount of clinical and demographic metadata varied by source and participant and was provided uncurated.

TCRbeta CDR3 regions were amplified from genomic DNA by means of the immunoSEQ Assay, a bias-controlled multiplex PCR. The published analysis was carried out like this. The number of nucleated cells in each sample was estimated from the amplification of reference gene primers within the assay. To quantify the absolute abundance of each unique TCRbeta CDR3 rearrangement, sequence reads were collapsed and filtered. For each sample, productive Simpson clonality was calculated by taking the square root of Simpson's diversity index across productive rearrangements. This is the immuneACCESS table as TCRdb keeps it, with only in-frame sequences that have V and J called. A part of the clones is gone; compared with another copy, unresolved V genes explain less than half, and the rest is unexplained. V and J calls and clone size are given by that table; D and trimming were obtained from the DNA. In this sample the table shows 200,000 to 300,000 clones, about 83% of which occur a single time. Approximately 5.7% of the sample goes to the ten largest clones.

The receptor comes from a human donor in a cohort sampled during active COVID-19. Sequenced: peripheral blood. The rearrangement combines TRBV24-1 with TRBJ2-1; TRBD1 might be the D gene, on 5 matching bases. The nucleotide sequence reads as follows: TGTGCCACCGGGGATACAGGCGATGAGCAGTTCTTC. Translated, this is CATGDTGDEQFF.